This TCR beta chain appears in the sequencing data of a study of blood T cell repertoires in COVID-19. Overall study: From the United States, Italy and Spain came samples of acute and convalescent COVID-19.

V was trimmed by 6 bases and J by 0 bases, leaving 8 bases between them. Germline CDR1 is MNHEY and CDR2 is SVGEGT. This CDR3 has 13 amino acids. Sequencing used immunoSEQ multiplex PCR; TCRdb keeps in-frame clones, though not all of them. The repertoire holds about 52,000 clones, with approximately 89% as singletons. The sample comprised peripheral blood. The TCR was taken from a man older than 75 with active or convalescent COVID-19. The genes are TRBV6-2 or TRBV6-3 and TRBJ2-5; tentative D call: TRBD2 (5 bases). This CDR3 reads CASSRRYQETQYF. CDR3 DNA sequence: TGTGCCAGCAGCCGGAGGTACCAAGAGACCCAGTACTTC.